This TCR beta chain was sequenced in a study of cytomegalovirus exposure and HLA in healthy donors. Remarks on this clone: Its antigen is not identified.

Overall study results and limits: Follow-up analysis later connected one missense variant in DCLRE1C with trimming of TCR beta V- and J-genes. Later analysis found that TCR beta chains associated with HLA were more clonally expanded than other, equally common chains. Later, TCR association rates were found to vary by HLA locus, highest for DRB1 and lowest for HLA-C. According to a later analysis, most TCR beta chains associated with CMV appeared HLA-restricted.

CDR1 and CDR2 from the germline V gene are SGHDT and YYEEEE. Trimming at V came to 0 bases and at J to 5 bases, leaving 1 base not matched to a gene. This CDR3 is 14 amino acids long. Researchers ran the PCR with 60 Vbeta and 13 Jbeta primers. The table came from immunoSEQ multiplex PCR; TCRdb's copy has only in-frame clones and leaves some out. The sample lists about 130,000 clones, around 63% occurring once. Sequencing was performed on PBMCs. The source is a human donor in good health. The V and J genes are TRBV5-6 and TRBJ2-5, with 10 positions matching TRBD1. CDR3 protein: CASSLGTGGETQYF. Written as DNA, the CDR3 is TGTGCCAGCAGCTTGGGGACAGGGGGGGAGACCCAGTACTTC.